This is a list of T cell receptor beta chains from one sample in a study of T-cell reconstitution after alpha-beta-depleted transplantation in children. TCRdb processed the PCR reads anew with MiXCR; each CDR3 protein has one entry. This sample has about 600,000 distinct CDR3 sequences, with 10% to 13% found just once. The source material was PBMCs from the stem cell graft donor, sampled from the stem cell graft. The receptor set was obtained from a human donor who donated a stem cell graft to a child with acute myeloid leukemia. Both conserved end residues are part of each CDR3. Each record gives: clone size, J gene, V gene, CDR3 protein. Expanded clones get a size class; other rows say once, few or many, or leave the size out.

clone_size: many; j_call: TRBJ2-1; v_call: TRBV9; cdr3_aa: CASSVESGRAYPYNEQFF
clone_size: few; j_call: TRBJ2-7; v_call: TRBV20-1; cdr3_aa: CSARDSKGLAVHPPYEQYF
clone_size: -; j_call: TRBJ2-7; v_call: TRBV20-1; cdr3_aa: CSASGRDASGQQYF
clone_size: few; j_call: TRBJ1-5; v_call: TRBV27; cdr3_aa: CASSLVTGINQPQHF
clone_size: many; j_call: TRBJ1-6; v_call: TRBV27; cdr3_aa: CASSGTDYNSPLHF
clone_size: -; j_call: TRBJ2-1; v_call: TRBV9; cdr3_aa: CASSPRGTSGSHEQFF
clone_size: -; j_call: TRBJ1-6; v_call: TRBV12-3/TRBV12-4; cdr3_aa: CASRTGTGAYNSPLHF
clone_size: -; j_call: TRBJ2-1; v_call: TRBV29-1; cdr3_aa: CSVGPLGLAGVPEQFF
clone_size: -; j_call: TRBJ2-7; v_call: TRBV24-1; cdr3_aa: CATSDRDITYEQYF
clone_size: -; j_call: TRBJ2-3; v_call: TRBV18; cdr3_aa: CASSKEGTASTDTQYF
clone_size: many; j_call: TRBJ2-1; v_call: TRBV15; cdr3_aa: CATTVAEWLNEQFF
clone_size: -; j_call: TRBJ2-1; v_call: TRBV28; cdr3_aa: CASGEGGDYNEQFF
clone_size: -; j_call: TRBJ1-5; v_call: TRBV14; cdr3_aa: CASSQAGFGNQPQHF
clone_size: -; j_call: TRBJ1-2; v_call: TRBV7-9; cdr3_aa: CASSSQATPYGYTF
clone_size: -; j_call: TRBJ1-1; v_call: TRBV6-2/TRBV6-3; cdr3_aa: CASSPYTNTEAFF
clone_size: -; j_call: TRBJ2-2; v_call: TRBV4-2; cdr3_aa: CASSPGTWDFTGELFF
clone_size: many; j_call: TRBJ2-1; v_call: TRBV29-1; cdr3_aa: CSVEGGGGSWGEQFF
clone_size: few; j_call: TRBJ2-2; v_call: TRBV20-1; cdr3_aa: CSADGTSTGELFF
clone_size: many; j_call: TRBJ2-7; v_call: TRBV6-1; cdr3_aa: CASSRSGVDSYEQYF
clone_size: few; j_call: TRBJ1-4; v_call: TRBV18; cdr3_aa: CASSPSRKTSRAGEKLFF
clone_size: many; j_call: TRBJ2-3; v_call: TRBV12-3/TRBV12-4; cdr3_aa: CATRDISSTDTQYF
clone_size: many; j_call: TRBJ2-3; v_call: TRBV6-1; cdr3_aa: CASSELLADITDTQYF
clone_size: -; j_call: TRBJ2-7; v_call: TRBV20-1; cdr3_aa: CSAEKTGDDEQYF
clone_size: few; j_call: TRBJ2-7; v_call: TRBV20-1; cdr3_aa: CSAPRSFEQYF
clone_size: -; j_call: TRBJ2-1; v_call: TRBV29-1; cdr3_aa: CSVGAALHNEQFF
clone_size: few; j_call: TRBJ2-1; v_call: TRBV6-2/TRBV6-3; cdr3_aa: CASSRPVGHEQFF
clone_size: few; j_call: TRBJ2-3; v_call: TRBV20-1; cdr3_aa: CSARGLAGRADTQYF
clone_size: few; j_call: TRBJ2-3; v_call: TRBV12-3/TRBV12-4; cdr3_aa: CASSLVGLASNTQYF
clone_size: -; j_call: TRBJ2-1; v_call: TRBV20-1; cdr3_aa: CSANRQGDMIWQFF
clone_size: -; j_call: TRBJ1-3; v_call: TRBV29-1; cdr3_aa: CSVEDRGNTIYF
clone_size: many; j_call: TRBJ2-1; v_call: TRBV12-3/TRBV12-4; cdr3_aa: CASSPGIISYNEQFF
clone_size: few; j_call: TRBJ2-1; v_call: TRBV28; cdr3_aa: CASSLMPGTSGRTSYNEQFF